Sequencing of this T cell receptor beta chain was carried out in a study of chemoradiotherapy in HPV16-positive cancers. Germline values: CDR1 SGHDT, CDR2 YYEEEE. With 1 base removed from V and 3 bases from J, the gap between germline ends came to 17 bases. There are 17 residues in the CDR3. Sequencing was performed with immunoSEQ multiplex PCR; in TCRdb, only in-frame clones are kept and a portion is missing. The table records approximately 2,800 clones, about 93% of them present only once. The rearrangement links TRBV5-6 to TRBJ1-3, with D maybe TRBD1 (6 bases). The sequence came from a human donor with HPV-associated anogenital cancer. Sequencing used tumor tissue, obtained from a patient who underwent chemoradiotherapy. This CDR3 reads CASSLLGGLTVGNTIYF. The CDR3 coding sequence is TGTGCCAGCAGCTTGTTGGGGGGGCTAACCGTTGGAAACACCATATATTTT. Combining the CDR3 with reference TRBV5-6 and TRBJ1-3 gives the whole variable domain DAGVTQSPTHLIKTRGQQVTLRCSPKSGHDTVSWYQQALGQGPQFIFQYYEEEERQRGNFPDRFSGHQFPNYSSELNVNALLLGDSALYLCASSLLGGLTVGNTIYFGEGSWLTVV.